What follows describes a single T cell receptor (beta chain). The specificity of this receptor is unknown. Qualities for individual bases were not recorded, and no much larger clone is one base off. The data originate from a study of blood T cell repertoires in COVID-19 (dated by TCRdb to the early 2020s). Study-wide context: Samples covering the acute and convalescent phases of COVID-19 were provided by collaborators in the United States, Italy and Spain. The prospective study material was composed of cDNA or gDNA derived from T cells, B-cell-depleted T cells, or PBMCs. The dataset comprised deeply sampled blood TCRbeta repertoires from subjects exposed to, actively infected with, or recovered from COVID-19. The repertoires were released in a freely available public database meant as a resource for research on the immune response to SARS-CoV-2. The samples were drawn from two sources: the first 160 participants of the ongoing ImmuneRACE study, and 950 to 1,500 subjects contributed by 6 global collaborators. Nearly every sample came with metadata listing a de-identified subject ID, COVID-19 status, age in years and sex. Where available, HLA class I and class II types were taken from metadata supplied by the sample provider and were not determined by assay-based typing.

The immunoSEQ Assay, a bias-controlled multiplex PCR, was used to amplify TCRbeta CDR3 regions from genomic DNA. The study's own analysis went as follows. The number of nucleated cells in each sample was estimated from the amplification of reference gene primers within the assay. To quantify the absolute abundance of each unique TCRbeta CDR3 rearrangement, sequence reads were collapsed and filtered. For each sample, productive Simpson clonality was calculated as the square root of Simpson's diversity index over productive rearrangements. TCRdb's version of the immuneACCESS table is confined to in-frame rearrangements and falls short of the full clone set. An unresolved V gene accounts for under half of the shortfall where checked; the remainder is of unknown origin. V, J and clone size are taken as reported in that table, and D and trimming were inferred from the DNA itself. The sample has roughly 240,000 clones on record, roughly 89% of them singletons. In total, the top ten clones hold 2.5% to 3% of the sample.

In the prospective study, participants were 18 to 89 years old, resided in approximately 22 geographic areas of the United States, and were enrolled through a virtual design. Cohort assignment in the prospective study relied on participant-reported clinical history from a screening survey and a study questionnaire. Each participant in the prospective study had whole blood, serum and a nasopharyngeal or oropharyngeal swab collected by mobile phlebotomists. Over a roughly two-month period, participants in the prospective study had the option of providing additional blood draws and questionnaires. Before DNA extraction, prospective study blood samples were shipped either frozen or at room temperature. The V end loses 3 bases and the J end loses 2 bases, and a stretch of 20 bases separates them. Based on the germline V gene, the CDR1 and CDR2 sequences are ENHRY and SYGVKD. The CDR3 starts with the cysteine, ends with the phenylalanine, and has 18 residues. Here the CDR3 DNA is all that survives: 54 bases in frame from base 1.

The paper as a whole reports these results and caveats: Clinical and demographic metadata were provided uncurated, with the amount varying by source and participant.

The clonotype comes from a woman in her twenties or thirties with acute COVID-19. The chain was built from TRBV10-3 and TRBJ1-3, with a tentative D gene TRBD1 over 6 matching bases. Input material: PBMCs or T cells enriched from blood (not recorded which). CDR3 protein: CAISDLTRGYRAGNTIYF. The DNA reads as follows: TGTGCCATCAGTGACCTAACGAGGGGGTATAGGGCTGGAAACACCATATATTTT.